A single sample is the source of the 24 T cell receptor beta chains below, sequenced in a study of cytomegalovirus exposure and HLA in healthy donors. PCR amplification relied on 60 Vbeta primers (plus 13 Jbeta primers). Sequencing used immunoSEQ multiplex PCR; TCRdb keeps in-frame clones, though not all of them. The sample gives fewer than 300,000 clones, 80% of which show up once; roughly 0.31% is in the top ten. Sequenced input: PBMCs. These receptors came from a girl aged 2-10 years in good health and CMV-seronegative.

This clone was recorded only once. The rearrangement links TRBV7-6 to TRBJ1-1; perhaps TRBD1 as D (5 bases). Deletions cut 1 base from V and 6 bases from J, with 24 bases between. CDR1 SGHVS and CDR2 FNYEAQ come from the germline V gene. The CDR3 consists of 18 residues. The CDR3 loop is CASSLEAGLGFGDPEAFF. The CDR3 bases are TGTGCCAGCAGCTTAGAGGCAGGGTTGGGGTTTGGGGATCCTGAAGCTTTCTTT. Full variable domain (missing parts from reference TRBV7-6 and TRBJ1-1): GAGVSQSPRYKVTKRGQDVALRCDPISGHVSLYWYRQALGQGPEFLTYFNYEAQQDKSGLPNDRFSAERPEGSISTLTIQRTEQRDSAMYRCASSLEAGLGFGDPEAFFGQGTRLTVV.

The DNA of the CDR3 is TGTGCCAGCAGCGGGACAGGGGCTGGAAACACCATATATTTT. Translation gives CASSGTGAGNTIYF. The genes are TRBV9 and TRBJ1-3, with 9 bases aligning to TRBD1. CDR1 is SGDLS and CDR2 is YYNGEE in the germline V gene. CDR3 size: 14 residues. The V segment lost 3 bases and the J segment 2 bases; nucleotides outside the gene matches: 0.

This rearrangement joins TRBV7-8 to TRBJ2-7; D perhaps matches TRBD1 (6 bases). Germline CDR1 and CDR2: SGHVS and FQNEAQ. V lost 1 base and J 2 bases, leaving 15 bases between the germline ends. The CDR3 consists of 16 residues. CDR3: CASSLGGTGRTYEQYF. The CDR3 region has the DNA TGTGCCAGCAGCTTAGGAGGAACAGGGAGAACCTACGAGCAGTACTTC.

The V gene is TRBV25-1, the J gene TRBJ2-6; the D is unclear. V was clipped by 6 bases and J by 0 bases, with 6 bases between them. The CDR3 extends over 14 amino acids. CDR1 MGHDK and CDR2 SYGVNS come from the germline V gene. CDR3 amino acids: CASSEFSGANVLTF. The CDR3 DNA reads as TGTGCCAGCAGCGAGTTCTCTGGGGCCAACGTCCTGACTTTC.

The chain carries TRBV5-1 and TRBJ1-3; TRBD1 is a possible D gene (6 bases). CDR3 length: 14 residues. The V gene lost 3 bases and the J gene lost 2 bases, with 9 bases spanning the gap. Germline CDR1 is SGHRS and CDR2 is YFSETQ. CDR3 coding DNA: TGCGCCAGCAGCTCTACAGGGACTGGAAACACCATATATTTT. This gives the protein CASSSTGTGNTIYF.

This clone was counted a single time. This chain links TRBV7-3 with TRBJ2-2, with 9 nucleotides matching TRBD2. Germline V gene data show CDR1 as SGHTA and CDR2 as FQGTGA. CDR3 length: 18 residues. V shed 1 base and J 0 bases; nucleotides not matched to a gene: 6. The CDR3 reads CASSLSASSGTNTGELFF. The CDR3 bases are TGTGCCAGCAGCTTAAGTGCGTCTAGCGGGACGAACACCGGGGAGCTGTTTTTT.

This chain uses TRBV18 with TRBJ1-1; D is possibly TRBD1 (5 bases). The CDR3 is 19 amino acids. The V end lost 1 base, the J end lost 4 bases, and 25 bases lay between the germline ends. In germline, CDR1 is KGHSH, CDR2 LQKENI. CDR3 DNA sequence: TGTGCCAGCTCACCACGTGTGGCGGGGGTGTATCGGAAGGGCACTGAAGCTTTCTTT. As protein: CASSPRVAGVYRKGTEAFF.

J is TRBJ1-1 and V is TRBV28; possible D gene TRBD1, 5 bases. The CDR3 contains 14 residues. Germline V gene data show CDR1 as MDHEN and CDR2 as SYDVKM. Between the trimmed V and J ends, which lost 6 bases and 6 bases, there was a span of 17 bases. Here the CDR3 DNA reads TGTGCCAGCAGGACACAGGTTGTGGTCTCTGAAGCTTTCTTT. This sequence encodes CASRTQVVVSEAFF.

This chain joins TRBV7-8 and TRBJ2-5; D gene ambiguous. This CDR3 has 15 residues. The V gene's germline CDR1 is SGHVS and CDR2 FQNEAQ. Between the trimmed V and J ends, which lost 3 bases and 3 bases, there was a span of 14 bases. The CDR3 bases are TGTGCCAGCAGCTTTTCCGGAGACTTTAAAGAGACCCAGTACTTC. This translates into CASSFSGDFKETQYF.

The chain links TRBV6-7 to TRBJ2-6; TRBD2 might be the D (6 bases). TRBV6-7 is assigned to the ORF class and has an uncertain function. This CDR3 spans 15 amino acids. With 8 bases removed from V and 2 bases from J, the gap between germline ends came to 13 bases. CDR3 residues: CASPTRRAGANVLTF. Written as DNA, the CDR3 is TGTGCCAGCCCCACGAGGAGGGCTGGGGCCAACGTCCTGACTTTC.

The V call is TRBV2, the J call TRBJ1-1; D ambiguous. This CDR3 contains 12 residues. Trimming took off 7 bases at V and 5 bases at J, with 11 bases between the two ends. CDR1 is SNHLY and CDR2 is FYNNEI in the germline V gene. CDR3 amino acids: CASTPERTEAFF. The CDR3, as DNA: TGTGCCAGCACTCCGGAGAGGACTGAAGCTTTCTTT.

The V and J genes are TRBV9 and TRBJ1-5; D is possibly TRBD1 (5 bases). The CDR3 extends over 17 amino acids. Looked up from germline, CDR1 is SGDLS and CDR2 is YYNGEE. Trimming cost V 2 bases and J 0 bases, with 15 bases left between them. The CDR3 reads CASSVGQQPDSNQPQHF. The DNA of the CDR3 is TGTGCCAGCAGCGTGGGGCAGCAGCCAGATAGCAATCAGCCCCAGCATTTT.

As concerns this clone: A junction end diverges from the germline sequence, so it may reflect a read error. The rearrangement joins TRBV7-9 to TRBJ2-7; D is ambiguous. The CDR3 consists of 12 residues. The germline gives CDR1 SEHNR, CDR2 FQNEAQ (reference sequence). The CDR3 DNA is TGTTCCAGCAGCTTCTCCCCGGGCGAGCAGTACTTC. Its protein is CSSSFSPGEQYF.

V and J are TRBV5-1 and TRBJ1-2, with TRBD1 matching over 7 bases. This CDR3 contains 15 residues. In germline, CDR1 is SGHRS, CDR2 YFSETQ. With 0 bases clipped from V and 1 base from J, the junction kept 3 bases outside the gene matches. In nucleotides, the CDR3 is TGCGCCAGCAGCTTGGGACAGGGTGTTAACTATGGCTACACCTTC. Protein: CASSLGQGVNYGYTF. Full variable domain (outside the CDR3, taken from reference TRBV5-1 and TRBJ1-2): KAGVTQTPRYLIKTRGQQVTLSCSPISGHRSVSWYQQTPGQGLQFLFEYFSETQRNKGNFPGRFSGRQFSNSRSEMNVSTLELGDSALYLCASSLGQGVNYGYTFGSGTRLTVV.

The CDR3 DNA sequence: TGTGCCAGCAGTTCCCCACACAGACCGCGGGTCACCCTCTACGAGCAGTACTTC. This codes for CASSSPHRPRVTLYEQYF. The chain carries TRBV28 and TRBJ2-7; TRBD2 might be the D (5 bases). CDR3 size: 18 residues. Germline CDR1 and CDR2: MDHEN and SYDVKM. Deletions cut 4 bases from V and 3 bases from J, with 25 bases between.

Regarding this clone: One end of the junction varies from germline; a read error may be responsible. V gene TRBV7-9 combines with J gene TRBJ1-2; the D gene is possibly TRBD1 (6 bases). The length of the CDR3 is 17 residues. Germline values: CDR1 SEHNR, CDR2 FQNEAQ (reference sequence). The CDR3 bases are TGTTCCAGCAGCTTAAGTTTTAGTAGTCAGGGGAACTATGGCTACACCTTC. It yields the protein CSSSLSFSSQGNYGYTF.

The rearrangement links TRBV5-8 to TRBJ2-3, with 7 bases aligning to TRBD2. The CDR3 is 17 amino acids. Losses at the gene ends were 2 bases for V and 3 bases for J; bases not matched to a gene: 12. Germline lookup yields CDR1 SGHTS and CDR2 YDEGEE. The CDR3 DNA reads as TGTGCCAGCAGCTTCTCGCGAGGCGGGAGTCGTACAGATACGCAGTATTTT. As protein: CASSFSRGGSRTDTQYF.

The chain uses TRBV30 and TRBJ2-1; 9 nucleotides agree with TRBD2. CDR1 and CDR2 from the germline V gene are GTSNPN and SVGIG (reference sequence). The CDR3 loop spans 14 amino acids. The junction had 10 bases not matched to a gene; V was cut back by 3 bases and J by 10 bases. CDR3 coding DNA: TGTGCCTGGAGCGCCAAAGCGGGAGGACGGGAGCAGTTCTTC. Protein: CAWSAKAGGREQFF.

This clone has just a few counts. V usage is TRBV9 and J usage is TRBJ2-1, with D hard to call. The germline CDR1 and CDR2 sequences are SGDLS and YYNGEE. This CDR3 has 11 amino acids. V dropped 2 bases and J dropped 7 bases, with 4 bases sitting between them. CDR3 protein: CASSVLNEQFF. In DNA form, the CDR3 reads TGTGCCAGCAGCGTCTTAAATGAGCAGTTCTTC.

The CDR3 loop is CASSPRGYTEAFF. As DNA, the CDR3 is TGTGCCAGCTCACCACGAGGGTACACTGAAGCTTTCTTT. The chain recombines TRBV18 with TRBJ1-1; no clear D gene. V lost 1 base, J lost 3 bases, and 6 bases lay in between. Germline CDR1 is KGHSH and CDR2 is LQKENI. The CDR3 length is 13 residues.

J is TRBJ1-1 and V is TRBV7-6; D might be TRBD1 (5 bases). The CDR3 runs to 15 residues. Between the trimmed V and J ends, which lost 0 bases and 3 bases, there was a span of 11 bases. Germline-derived CDR1 and CDR2 are SGHVS and FNYEAQ. CDR3 in amino acids: CASSLATAAYTEAFF. DNA for the CDR3: TGTGCCAGCAGCTTAGCGACAGCAGCGTACACTGAAGCTTTCTTT.

This clone appeared a single time. The V and J genes are TRBV5-5 and TRBJ1-4, with 7 bases matching TRBD1. With V trimmed by 3 bases and J by 7 bases, 6 bases remained unmatched. The CDR3 has 14 residues. CDR1 SGHKS and CDR2 YYEKEE come from the germline V gene (reference sequence). The CDR3 region is CASSSGQAGEKLFF. The CDR3 DNA reads TGTGCCAGCAGCTCTGGACAGGCCGGTGAAAAACTGTTTTTT.

The rearrangement uses TRBV19 and TRBJ1-5; D gene uncertain. In germline, CDR1 is LNHDA, CDR2 SQIVND (reference sequence). The length of the CDR3 is 15 residues. The V gene lost 4 bases and the J gene lost 6 bases, with 16 bases spanning the gap. The CDR3 DNA reads as TGTGCCAGTAGTACCCCCCGGTTTTTCGGTCAGCCCCAGCATTTT. It encodes CASSTPRFFGQPQHF.

The genes are TRBV4-1 and TRBJ2-7; 7 positions agree with TRBD1. With V trimmed by 2 bases and J by 5 bases, 9 bases remained unmatched. This CDR3 has 15 residues. Germline values: CDR1 MGHRA, CDR2 YSYEKL. DNA for the CDR3: TGCGCCAGCAGCCAATTGCCGGACAGGTCCCACGAGCAGTACTTC. Encoded protein: CASSQLPDRSHEQYF.